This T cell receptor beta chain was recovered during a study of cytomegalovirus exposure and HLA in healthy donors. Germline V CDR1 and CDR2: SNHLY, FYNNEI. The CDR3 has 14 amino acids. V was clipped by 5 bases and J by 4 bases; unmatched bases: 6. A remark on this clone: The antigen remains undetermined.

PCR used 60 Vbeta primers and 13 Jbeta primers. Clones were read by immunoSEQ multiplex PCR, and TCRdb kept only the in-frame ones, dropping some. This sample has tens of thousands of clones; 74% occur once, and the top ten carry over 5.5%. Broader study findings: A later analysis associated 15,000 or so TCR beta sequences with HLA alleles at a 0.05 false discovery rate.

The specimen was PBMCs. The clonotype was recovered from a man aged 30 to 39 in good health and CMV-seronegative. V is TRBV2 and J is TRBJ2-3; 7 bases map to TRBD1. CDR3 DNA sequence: TGTGCCAGCAGTTACAGGGGTGCCGCAGATACGCAGTATTTT. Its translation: CASSYRGAADTQYF.